This TCR beta chain was identified during a study of blood T cell repertoires in COVID-19. As for the study in general: The analysed material was cDNA or gDNA that came from T cells, B-cell-depleted T cells, or PBMCs.

Germline V gene lookup returns CDR1 SEHNR and CDR2 FQNEAQ (reference sequence). CDR3 length equals 15 residues. V was cut by 1 base and J by 3 bases, with 12 bases left in between. Clones were read by immunoSEQ multiplex PCR, and TCRdb kept only the in-frame ones, dropping some. This table has over 60,000 clones, about 80% appearing once. The chain carries TRBV7-9 and TRBJ1-2; D might be TRBD1 (5 bases). The specimen was peripheral blood. This clonotype was sampled from a human donor in a cohort sampled during active COVID-19. The CDR3 DNA sequence: TGTGCCAGCAGCTTAGGCAGGGCGGGACACTATGGCTACACCTTC. Residues: CASSLGRAGHYGYTF.